A selection of T cell receptor beta chains follows, all from one sample in a study of lymphopenia after photon versus proton radiotherapy. Method: immunoSEQ multiplex PCR; TCRdb's copy keeps in-frame clones and lacks some. Found here are some 30,000 clones, roughly nine tenths of them singletons; the top ten hold less than 8%. The material sequenced was peripheral blood, taken from a patient treated with proton-based radiotherapy. These receptors were obtained from a woman in her 70s with pancreatic cancer. Some clones in this sample may be carry-over from other donors' samples. CDR3s include the opening cysteine and the closing phenylalanine or tryptophan. D genes are given only for firm matches. Expanded clones are given a class, and other clones once, few, many or no size at all.

J | V | D | size | DNA | CDR3
TRBJ1-1 | TRBV28 | . | . | TGTGCCAGCAGTTTTGCTGGGAACACTGAAGCTTTCTTT | CASSFAGNTEAFF
TRBJ2-1 | TRBV10-3 | . | . | TGTGCCATCAGTGACTCTAGCTCCTACAATGAGCAGTTCTTC | CAISDSSSYNEQFF
TRBJ2-3 | TRBV6-5 | . | . | TGTGCCAGCAGGCCTACAGGGATCACAGATACGCAGTATTTT | CASRPTGITDTQYF
TRBJ2-3 | TRBV28 | TRBD2 | . | TGTGCCAGCAGTTTCCTAGCGGGAGGATCATCGTGGCCCACAGATACGCAGTATTTT | CASSFLAGGSSWPTDTQYF
TRBJ2-2 | TRBV7-2 | TRBD2 | . | TGTGCCAGCAGCCAGCGAGCGGGAGGGACCGGGGAGCTGTTTTTT | CASSQRAGGTGELFF
TRBJ2-7 | TRBV2 | . | . | TGTGCCAGCAGTGGGTTACTAGTTTCCTACGAGCAGTACTTC | CASSGLLVSYEQYF
TRBJ1-1 | TRBV29-1 | . | . | TGCAGCGTGTGGGGCGGCAGATACACTGAAGCTTTCTTT | CSVWGGRYTEAFF
TRBJ2-1 | TRBV15 | TRBD1 | . | TGTGCCACCAGCAGCCGGGGGGGACAGGGGGTAGTAAATGAGCAGTTCTTC | CATSSRGGQGVVNEQFF
TRBJ2-5 | TRBV30 | TRBD2 | . | TGTGCCTGGAGTGTAGGGCTAGCGGCCCAAGAGACCCAGTACTTC | CAWSVGLAAQETQYF
TRBJ1-1 | TRBV19 | . | . | TGTGCCAGTAGTACCGGGACCGCGAACACTGAAGCTTTCTTT | CASSTGTANTEAFF
TRBJ2-1 | TRBV7-2 | TRBD1 | . | TGTGCCAGCAGCTTAGGACAGGGGGCGGGTGAGCAGTTCTTC | CASSLGQGAGEQFF
TRBJ2-7 | TRBV2 | . | . | TGTGCCAGCAGTGGCTACGAGCAGTACTTC | CASSGYEQYF
TRBJ2-7 | TRBV5-4 | . | few | TGTGCCAGCGGTAGGGGCGCGGATTACGAGCAGTACTTC | CASGRGADYEQYF